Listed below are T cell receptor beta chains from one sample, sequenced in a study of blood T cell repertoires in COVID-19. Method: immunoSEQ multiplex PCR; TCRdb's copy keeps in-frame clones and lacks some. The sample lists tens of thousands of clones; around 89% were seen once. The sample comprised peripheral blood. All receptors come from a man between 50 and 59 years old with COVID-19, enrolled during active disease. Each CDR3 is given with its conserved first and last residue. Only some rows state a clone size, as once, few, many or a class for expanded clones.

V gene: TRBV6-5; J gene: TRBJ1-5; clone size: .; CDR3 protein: CASGVQGVSNQPQHF
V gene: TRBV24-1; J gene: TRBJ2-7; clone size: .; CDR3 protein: CATSDSRTGATEQYF
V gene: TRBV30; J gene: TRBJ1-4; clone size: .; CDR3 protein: CAGSQGSATNEKLFF
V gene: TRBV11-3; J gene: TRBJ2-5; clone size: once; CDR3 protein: CASSLGAQQETQYF
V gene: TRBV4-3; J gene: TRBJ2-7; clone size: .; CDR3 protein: CASSQGQGAGAYEQYF
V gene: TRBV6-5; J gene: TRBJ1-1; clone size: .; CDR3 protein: CASSSRLTGGATEAFF
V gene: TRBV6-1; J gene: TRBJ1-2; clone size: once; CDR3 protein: CASSEIDRGGYTF
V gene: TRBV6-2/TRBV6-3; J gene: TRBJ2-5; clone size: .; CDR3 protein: CASSMGGLQETQYF
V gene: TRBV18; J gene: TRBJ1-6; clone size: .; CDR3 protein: CASSPGTTTLSSPLHF
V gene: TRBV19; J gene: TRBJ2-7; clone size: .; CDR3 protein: CASSTRRGRGEYEQYF
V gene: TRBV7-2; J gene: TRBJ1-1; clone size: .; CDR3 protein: CASSLARTGGNTEAFF
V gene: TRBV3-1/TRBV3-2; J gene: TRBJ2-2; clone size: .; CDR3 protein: CASSQSVGELFF
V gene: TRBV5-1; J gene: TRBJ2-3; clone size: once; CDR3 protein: CASSLVGSGGSTDTQYF
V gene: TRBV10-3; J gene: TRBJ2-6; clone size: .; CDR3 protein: CAISADRGVGANVLTF
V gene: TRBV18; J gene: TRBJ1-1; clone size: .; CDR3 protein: CASSSTLNTEAFF
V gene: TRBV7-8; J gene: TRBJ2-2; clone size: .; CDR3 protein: CASSLALFGAGGLTGELFF
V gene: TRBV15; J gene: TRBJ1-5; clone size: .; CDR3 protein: CATSRDLREAQPQHF
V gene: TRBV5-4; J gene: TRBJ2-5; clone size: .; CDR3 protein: CASSPGTSGYQETQYF
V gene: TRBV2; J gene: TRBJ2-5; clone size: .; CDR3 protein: CASKTGTGSPKGETQYF
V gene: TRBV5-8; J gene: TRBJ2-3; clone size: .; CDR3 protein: CASSLVLAGVDTQYF
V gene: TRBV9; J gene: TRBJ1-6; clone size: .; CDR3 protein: CASSGTERGSPLHF
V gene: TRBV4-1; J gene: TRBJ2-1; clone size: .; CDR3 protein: CASSDRDYRNEQFF
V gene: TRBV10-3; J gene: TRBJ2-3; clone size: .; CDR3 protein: CAIAGTSGGALADTQYF
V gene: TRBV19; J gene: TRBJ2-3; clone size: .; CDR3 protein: CASSKTGYTDTQYF
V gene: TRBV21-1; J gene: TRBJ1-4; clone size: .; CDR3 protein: CARDDQGRANEKLFF
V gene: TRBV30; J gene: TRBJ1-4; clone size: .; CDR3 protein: CALTFGATNEKLFF
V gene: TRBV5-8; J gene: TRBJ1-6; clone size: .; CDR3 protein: CASNLRQGEVLHF
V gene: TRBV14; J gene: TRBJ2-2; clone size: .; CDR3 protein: CASSKIGGTGPGELFF
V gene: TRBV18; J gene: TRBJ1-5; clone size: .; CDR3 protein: CASSPPSDRGIQPQHF
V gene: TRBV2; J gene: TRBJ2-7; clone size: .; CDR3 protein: CASTKDPNQLSYEQYF
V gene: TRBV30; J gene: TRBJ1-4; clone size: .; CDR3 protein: CAWRLQWDRNEKLFF
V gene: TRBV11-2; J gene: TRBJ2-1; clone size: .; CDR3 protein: CASSFPHMGLNEQFF
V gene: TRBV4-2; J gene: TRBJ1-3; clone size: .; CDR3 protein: CASSQDRGTGNTIYF
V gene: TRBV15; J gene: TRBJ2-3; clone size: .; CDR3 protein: CATSRSYRGRGTDTQYF
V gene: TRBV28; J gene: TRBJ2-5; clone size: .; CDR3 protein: CASSLVAETQYF
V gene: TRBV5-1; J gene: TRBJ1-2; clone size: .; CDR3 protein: CASSLAAGVDHYGYTF
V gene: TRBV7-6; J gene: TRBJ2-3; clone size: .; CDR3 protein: CASSPERVYTDTQYF
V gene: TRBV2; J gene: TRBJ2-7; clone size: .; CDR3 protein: CASSPQGYEQYF
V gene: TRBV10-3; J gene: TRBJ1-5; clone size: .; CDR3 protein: CAISEGGGGRPQHF
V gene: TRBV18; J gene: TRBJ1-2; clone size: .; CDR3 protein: CASVPNTGGAGGYTF
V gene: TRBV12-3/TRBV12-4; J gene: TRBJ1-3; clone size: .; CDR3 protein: CASSSSGGNTIYF
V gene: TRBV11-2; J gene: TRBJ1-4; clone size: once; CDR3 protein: CASSLTGTGSTNEKLFF
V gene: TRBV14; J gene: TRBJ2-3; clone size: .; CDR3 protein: CASSPGTGNTQYF
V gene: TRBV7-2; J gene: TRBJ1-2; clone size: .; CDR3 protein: CASSSTGLNYGYTF
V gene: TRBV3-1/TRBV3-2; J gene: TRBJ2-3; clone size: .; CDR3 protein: CASTEGQGTDTQYF
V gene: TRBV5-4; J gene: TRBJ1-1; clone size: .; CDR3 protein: CASSLDFLQGRFGTEAFF
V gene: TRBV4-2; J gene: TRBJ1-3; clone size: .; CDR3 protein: CASSPPSGTGVNTIYF
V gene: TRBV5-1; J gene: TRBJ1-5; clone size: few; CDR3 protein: CASSSSTGGGQPQHF